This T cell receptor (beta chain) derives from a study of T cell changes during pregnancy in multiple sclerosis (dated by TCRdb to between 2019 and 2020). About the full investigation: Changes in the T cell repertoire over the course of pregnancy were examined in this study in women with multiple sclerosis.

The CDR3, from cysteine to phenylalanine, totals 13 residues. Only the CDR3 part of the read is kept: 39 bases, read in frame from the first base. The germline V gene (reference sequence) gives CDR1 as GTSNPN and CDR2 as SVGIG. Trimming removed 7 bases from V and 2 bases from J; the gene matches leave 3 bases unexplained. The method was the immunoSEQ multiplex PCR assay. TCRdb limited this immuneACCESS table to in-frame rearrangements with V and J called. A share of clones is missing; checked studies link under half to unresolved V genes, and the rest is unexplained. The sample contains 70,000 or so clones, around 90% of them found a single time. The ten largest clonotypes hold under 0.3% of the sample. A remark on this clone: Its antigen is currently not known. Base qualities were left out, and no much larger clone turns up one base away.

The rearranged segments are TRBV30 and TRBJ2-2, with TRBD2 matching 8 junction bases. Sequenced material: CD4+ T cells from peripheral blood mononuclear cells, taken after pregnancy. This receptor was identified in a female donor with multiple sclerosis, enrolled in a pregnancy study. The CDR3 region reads CAFSGTNTGELFF. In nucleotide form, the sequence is TGTGCCTTTAGCGGGACTAACACCGGGGAGCTGTTTTTT.